This T cell receptor (beta chain) was identified in a study of CD8 T cells in ankylosing spondylitis. Losses at the gene ends were 3 bases for V and 4 bases for J; bases not matched to a gene: 10. CDR1 is SGHDT, CDR2 YYEEEE, per germline. The CDR3 runs 16 residues. Overall study findings and caveats: A TCR beta motif of about eight highly homologous variants appeared characteristic of ankylosing spondylitis blood.

This clonotype was observed many times. The antigen remains unidentified. Using quantitative 5'-RACE with molecular barcodes, the authors made TCR beta libraries. One entry per CDR3 protein, called by TCRdb with MiXCR from the 5' RACE reads. The data contain fewer than 250,000 distinct CDR3 sequences, under 12% of them singletons. The chain employs TRBV5-6 and TRBJ2-1, with 7 positions matching TRBD1. Sequenced sample: blood, either unsorted or a sorted T cell fraction (not recorded which). The sequence came from a male donor with ankylosing spondylitis or in good health (not recorded which). CDR3 loop: CASSSTTGQAYNEQFF. The CDR3 nucleotides read TGTGCCAGCAGCTCAACAACCGGACAGGCGTACAATGAGCAGTTCTTC.